These 11 T cell receptor beta chains originate from one sample sequenced in a study of blood T cells in healthy people across ages. A J-beta primer mix and a sample-barcoded 5' primer were used in a second PCR of about 7 to 12 cycles. From the 5' RACE reads, TCRdb called clonotypes with MiXCR, one entry per CDR3 protein. The sample records 650,000 to 800,000 distinct CDR3 sequences, approximately 44% being singletons. Source material: blood. The receptor set was obtained from a man in his sixties in good health.

The rearrangement links TRBV28 to TRBJ1-2; the D gene is possibly TRBD1 (6 bases). This CDR3 region has 14 residues. Trimming removed 9 bases at V and 1 base at J, with 15 bases between. Per the germline V gene, CDR1 is MDHEN and CDR2 is SYDVKM. The CDR3 region is CASGSTGINYGYTF. The CDR3 DNA reads as TGTGCCAGTGGGAGCACAGGGATTAACTATGGCTACACCTTC.

This clonotype was seen a handful of times. The CDR3 protein is CASSPDPAAADTQYF. In nucleotides, the CDR3 is TGCGCCAGCAGCCCTGATCCGGCCGCTGCAGATACGCAGTATTTT. The rearrangement joins TRBV4-3 to TRBJ2-3; D gene ambiguous. The V gene lost 4 bases and the J gene lost 4 bases, with 15 bases spanning the gap. Germline V gene data show CDR1 as LGHNA and CDR2 as YSLEER. CDR3 length: 15 amino acids.

As concerns this clonotype: The junction differs from germline at one of its ends, possibly a read error. V and J are TRBV5-1 and TRBJ2-7; D possibly uses TRBD1 or TRBD2 (5 bases each). Germline CDR1 SGHRS, CDR2 YFSETQ. This CDR3 contains 20 residues. The CDR3 here is CAGSVEPGTYTDWKAYEQYF. The CDR3 region has the DNA TGCGCCGGCAGCGTAGAACCCGGGACCTACACCGACTGGAAGGCCTACGAGCAGTACTTC. Complete variable domain (other parts from reference TRBV5-1 and TRBJ2-7): KAGVTQTPRYLIKTRGQQVTLSCSPISGHRSVSWYQQTPGQGLQFLFEYFSETQRNKGNFPGRFSGRQFSNSRSEMNVSTLELGDSALYLCAGSVEPGTYTDWKAYEQYFGPGTRLTVT.

The chain employs TRBV9 and TRBJ2-7, with 10 bases that match TRBD1. The ends lost 0 bases at V and 6 bases at J; junction bases unmatched: 6. The length of the CDR3 is 15 residues. Germline loops: CDR1 SGDLS, CDR2 YYNGEE. CDR3 bases: TGTGCCAGCAGCGTAGGAGGGACAGGGGTTAGCGAGCAGTACTTC. Its protein is CASSVGGTGVSEQYF.

The chain joins TRBV27 to TRBJ2-3, with unresolved D. Germline V gene sequence: CDR1 MNHEY, CDR2 SMNVEV (reference sequence). The V gene lost 2 bases and the J gene lost 4 bases, with 10 bases spanning the gap. CDR3 length equals 14 residues. The CDR3 DNA follows: TGTGCCAGCAGTTTACTGAAAGAGTCAGATACGCAGTATTTT. It specifies CASSLLKESDTQYF.

This clonotype was seen more than once but under ten times. The chain is built from TRBV21-1 and TRBJ2-7. TRBV21-1 is annotated as a pseudogene. CDR3 length equals 14 residues. The CDR3 sequence is CASSKVIAVYEQYF. The DNA of the CDR3 is TGTGCCAGCAGCAAAGTGATAGCTGTTTACGAGCAGTACTTC.

The CDR3 nucleotides are TGTGCCAGCAGCTTGATTATCTTGGCCGGTCGGGCCTATAATTCACCCCTCCACTTT. It is translated as CASSLIILAGRAYNSPLHF. The chain joins TRBV5-8 to TRBJ1-6, with D hard to call. CDR3 length: 19 residues. Between the trimmed V and J ends, which lost 1 base and 2 bases, there was a span of 19 bases. CDR1 is SGHTS and CDR2 is YDEGEE in the germline V gene.

This clonotype was found a few times. The chain employs TRBV7-9 and TRBJ2-5, with D possibly matching TRBD2 (6 bases). CDR3 length equals 15 residues. Trimming stripped 2 bases from V and 11 bases from J, with 21 bases between. CDR1 and CDR2 (germline): SEHNR, FQNEAQ (reference sequence). DNA of the CDR3: TGTGCCAGCAGCTTAATTTTAGGAGGTGGGACTGAGCAGTACTTC. Amino acids: CASSLILGGGTEQYF. Using reference TRBV7-9 and TRBJ2-5 for the parts outside the CDR3, the full variable domain is DTGVSQNPRHKITKRGQNVTFRCDPISEHNRLYWYRQTLGQGPEFLTYFQNEAQLEKSRLLSDRFSAERPKGSFSTLEIQRTEQGDSAMYLCASSLILGGGTEQYFGPGTRLLVL.

J is TRBJ2-5 and V is TRBV20-1, with 11 positions matching TRBD2. The CDR3 runs to 11 residues. Germline V CDR1 and CDR2: DFQATT, SNEGSKA (reference sequence). V shed 3 bases and J 13 bases; nucleotides not matched to a gene: 4. CDR3 in amino acids: CSASPGTSGYF. For the CDR3, the DNA is TGCAGTGCTAGTCCGGGGACTAGCGGGTACTTC.

This clonotype is a singleton in its sample. V and J are TRBV21-1 and TRBJ2-3; the listed D gene, TRBD1, was not tested against the DNA. TRBV21-1 is a documented pseudogene. This CDR3 comprises 15 residues. The CDR3 loop is CASSKEGECTDTQYF. CDR3 nucleotides: TGTGCCAGCAGCAAAGAGGGGGAGTGCACAGATACGCAGTATTTT.

The chain has TRBV25-1 and TRBJ1-4; no firm D call. This CDR3 is 12 amino acids long. The germline CDR1 and CDR2 sequences are MGHDK and SYGVNS. V was clipped by 5 bases and J by 6 bases, with 7 bases between them. The CDR3 nucleotides are TGTGCCAGCAGTATCAGCCATGAAAAACTGTTTTTT. It is translated as CASSISHEKLFF. The variable domain in full, with the rest retrieved from reference TRBV25-1 and TRBJ1-4, is EADIYQTPRYLVIGTGKKITLECSQTMGHDKMYWYQQDPGMELHLIHYSYGVNSTEKGDLSSESTVSRIRTEHFPLTLESARPSHTSQYLCASSISHEKLFFGSGTQLSVL.